This T cell receptor (beta chain) was identified in a study of blood T cell repertoires in COVID-19. Whole-study context: In each case, the material was cDNA or gDNA derived from T cells, B-cell-depleted T cells, or PBMCs.

Libraries were prepared by immunoSEQ multiplex PCR; TCRdb keeps only in-frame clonotypes and omits some of them. The table includes approximately 100,000 clones, about three quarters detected once. Trimming at V came to 5 bases and at J to 3 bases, leaving 6 bases not matched to a gene. The germline gives CDR1 MRHNA, CDR2 SNTAGT. The CDR3 runs to 15 residues. V and J are TRBV6-4 and TRBJ1-4; 7 bases are a match to TRBD1. Sample: peripheral blood. This receptor was taken from an older man with COVID-19, enrolled during active disease. CDR3 region: CASSLPQGSNEKLFF. CDR3 coding DNA: TGTGCCAGCAGTCTACCACAGGGGTCTAATGAAAAACTGTTTTTT.